The 29 T cell receptor beta chains reported below all come from one sample, sequenced in a study of CD8+ T cells in alopecia areata. RNA extraction was followed by reverse transcription into cDNA, which acted as the sequencing template. Sequencing used immunoSEQ multiplex PCR; TCRdb keeps in-frame clones, though not all of them. This table holds roughly 150,000 clones, under 60% found once. Specimen: CD8+ T cells sorted from blood, collected at week 0. The source of these receptors is a human donor with alopecia areata.

This clone occurred a few times. CDR3 residues: CASSPTDRTYEQYF. The CDR3 DNA reads TGTGCCAGCAGTCCCACTGACAGAACCTACGAGCAGTACTTC. V usage is TRBV27 and J usage is TRBJ2-7; perhaps TRBD1 as D (5 bases). Deletions cut 5 bases from V and 2 bases from J, with 13 bases between. The CDR3 extends over 14 amino acids. CDR1 and CDR2 (germline): MNHEY, SMNVEV (reference sequence).

The chain combines TRBV30 with TRBJ1-2; no reliable D call. V was clipped by 5 bases and J by 6 bases, with 22 bases between them. The CDR3 has 15 residues. Germline V gives CDR1 GTSNPN, CDR2 SVGIG (reference sequence). The CDR3 reads CAWGLNMATFDGYTF. The DNA of the CDR3 is TGTGCCTGGGGTTTGAATATGGCTACGTTCGATGGCTACACCTTC.

The chain joins TRBV23-1 to TRBJ1-1; D gene uncertain. Being an ORF, TRBV23-1 has a function that is uncertain. CDR3 size: 15 residues. V lost 1 base and J 3 bases, leaving 12 bases between the germline ends. The CDR3 DNA follows: TGCGCCAGCAGTCAATGCGGACTCGGGCACACTGAAGCTTTCTTT. It encodes CASSQCGLGHTEAFF.

This clone was observed a handful of times. This sequence joins TRBV7-9 and TRBJ1-2; the match to TRBD1 covers 11 bases. CDR1 SEHNR and CDR2 FQNEAQ come from the germline V gene (reference sequence). The junction had 1 base not matched to a gene; V was cut back by 3 bases and J by 10 bases. This CDR3 contains 12 residues. As DNA, the CDR3 is TGTGCCAGCAGCTTGGGACAGGGGGACTACACCTTC. Its protein product is CASSLGQGDYTF. The complete variable domain, with remaining parts taken from reference TRBV7-9 and TRBJ1-2, reads DTGVSQNPRHKITKRGQNVTFRCDPISEHNRLYWYRQTLGQGPEFLTYFQNEAQLEKSRLLSDRFSAERPKGSFSTLEIQRTEQGDSAMYLCASSLGQGDYTFGSGTRLTVV.

The chain recombines TRBV7-9 with TRBJ1-1, with D possibly matching TRBD1 (5 bases). Germline-derived CDR1 and CDR2 are SEHNR and FQNEAQ (reference sequence). This CDR3 spans 15 amino acids. With 4 bases removed from V and 4 bases from J, the gap between germline ends came to 16 bases. The CDR3 loop reads CASSSGTAQGTEAFF. The CDR3 bases are TGTGCCAGCAGCTCCGGGACCGCCCAGGGCACTGAAGCTTTCTTT. Drawing the rest from reference TRBV7-9 and TRBJ1-1, the complete variable domain is DTGVSQNPRHKITKRGQNVTFRCDPISEHNRLYWYRQTLGQGPEFLTYFQNEAQLEKSRLLSDRFSAERPKGSFSTLEIQRTEQGDSAMYLCASSSGTAQGTEAFFGQGTRLTVV.

This clone was observed once. V and J are TRBV30 and TRBJ1-6; 7 bases are shared with TRBD1. Germline-derived CDR1 and CDR2 are GTSNPN and SVGIG (reference sequence). J lost 11 bases, V lost 4 bases, and 8 bases had no gene match. The CDR3 has 13 residues. The CDR3 is CAWTRDSGAPLHF. The CDR3, as DNA: TGTGCCTGGACCCGGGACAGTGGAGCACCCCTCCACTTT.

This chain connects TRBV14 to TRBJ2-1; D tentatively reads TRBD1 or TRBD2 (6 bases each). V lost 1 base and J lost 4, with 14 bases in between. The CDR3 consists of 16 residues. The germline CDR1 and CDR2 sequences are SGHDN and FVKESK. The CDR3 sequence: CASSQAGGLGYNEQFF. The CDR3 DNA reads TGTGCCAGCAGCCAAGCTGGGGGGCTCGGATACAATGAGCAGTTCTTC.

This clone was seen more than once but under ten times. The chain uses TRBV7-6 and TRBJ2-1; maybe TRBD1 (6 bases). Trimming pared 5 bases from V and 2 bases from J, leaving 16 bases between. This CDR3 region has 16 residues. Germline V gene data show CDR1 as SGHVS and CDR2 as FNYEAQ. CDR3 loop: CASSPSLGTPYNEQFF. CDR3 nucleotides: TGTGCCAGCAGCCCCAGTTTAGGGACACCCTACAATGAGCAGTTCTTC.

V and J are TRBV7-8 and TRBJ2-7; no clear D. V was cut by 5 bases and J by 5 bases, with 19 bases left in between. Germline CDR1 is SGHVS and CDR2 is FQNEAQ. This CDR3 contains 15 residues. CDR3 DNA: TGTGCCAGCAGCCCGACCCCAGCGCCCCCCAACGAGCAGTACTTC. This codes for CASSPTPAPPNEQYF.

The gene calls are TRBV29-1 and TRBJ1-2; 11 bases agree with TRBD1. Germline V gene data show CDR1 as SQVTM and CDR2 as ANQGSEA. The V segment lost 6 bases and the J segment 3 bases; nucleotides outside the gene matches: 6. The CDR3 is 14 residues long. The DNA for the CDR3 is TGCAGCGTCCAGGGACAGGGGGGAGACTATGGCTACACCTTC. Translation: CSVQGQGGDYGYTF.

This clone showed up just once. The genes are TRBV20-1 and TRBJ2-3, with unresolved D. The CDR3 length is 10 residues. Germline assignment: CDR1 DFQATT and CDR2 SNEGSKA (reference sequence). The V end lost 5 bases, the J end lost 5 bases, and 5 bases lay between the germline ends. CDR3: CSAEVDTQYF. Here the CDR3 DNA reads TGCAGTGCTGAGGTAGATACGCAGTATTTT.

This clone was counted a few times. The chain recombines TRBV5-1 with TRBJ1-2; a weak D match, TRBD1 (5 bases). Per the germline V gene, CDR1 is SGHRS and CDR2 is YFSETQ. This CDR3 is 16 amino acids long. V was clipped by 0 bases and J by 3 bases, with 15 bases between them. The chain's CDR3 is CASSLADTKGDYGYTF. The DNA of the CDR3 is TGCGCCAGCAGCTTGGCCGACACCAAAGGGGACTATGGCTACACCTTC.

The rearrangement joins TRBV6-4 to TRBJ1-1; D gene unclear. This CDR3 has 12 residues. Germline CDR1 and CDR2: MRHNA and SNTAGT. Trimming took 0 bases from V and 13 from J, leaving 12 bases between them. CDR3 region: CASSDSGPKLFF. CDR3 DNA sequence: TGTGCCAGCAGTGACTCCGGGCCCAAGCTTTTCTTT.

V is TRBV12-5 and J is TRBJ1-1; D unresolved. Trimming pared 1 base from V and 6 bases from J, leaving 6 bases between. CDR3 length equals 12 residues. Germline-derived CDR1 and CDR2 are LGHNT and FRNRAP. CDR3 nucleotide sequence: TGTGCTAGTGGTTTGGGGCACTCTGAAGCTTTCTTT. Its translation: CASGLGHSEAFF.

The CDR3 here is CASSSTGVGELFF. CDR3 coding DNA: TGTGCCAGCAGCAGTACGGGTGTCGGGGAGCTGTTTTTT. The gene calls are TRBV7-6 and TRBJ2-2; D gene ambiguous. Trimming shortened V by 5 bases and J by 7 bases, and 11 bases separated the two germline ends. This CDR3 has 13 amino acids. CDR1 is SGHVS and CDR2 is FNYEAQ in the germline V gene.

V usage is TRBV25-1 and J usage is TRBJ2-3, with TRBD2 matching 9 bases. Per germline, CDR1 MGHDK and CDR2 SYGVNS. Unmatched junction bases numbered 7, after V lost 6 bases and J lost 3 bases. The CDR3 is 15 residues long. The CDR3 is CASRQTSGRTDTQYF. The DNA of the CDR3 is TGTGCCAGCAGGCAGACTAGCGGTAGAACAGATACGCAGTATTTT.

This chain connects TRBV5-6 to TRBJ2-1, with a weak D call TRBD1 (5 bases). V lost 4 bases to trimming and J lost 5 bases, with 16 bases between them. CDR1 and CDR2 from the germline V gene are SGHDT and YYEEEE. The CDR3 extends over 15 amino acids. The DNA for the CDR3 is TGTGCCAGCAGCAAGGTCAGGCAGGGTCACAATGAGCAGTTCTTC. Its translation is CASSKVRQGHNEQFF.

The chain has TRBV23-1 and TRBJ2-7; D is possibly TRBD1 (6 bases). TRBV23-1 is an ORF, and what it does is uncertain. The V and J ends lost 3 bases and 5 bases respectively, with 17 bases between them. The CDR3 sequence is 15 residues long. The CDR3 sequence is CASSHAWQGNNEQYF. The DNA of the CDR3 is TGCGCCAGCAGTCATGCTTGGCAGGGGAACAACGAGCAGTACTTC.

The rearrangement joins TRBV5-1 to TRBJ1-1; D perhaps matches TRBD1 (5 bases). V was trimmed by 4 bases and J by 5 bases, leaving 12 bases between them. Germline assignment: CDR1 SGHRS and CDR2 YFSETQ. The CDR3 contains 13 residues. The CDR3 sequence: CASSPPGGTEAFF. The CDR3 DNA is TGCGCCAGCAGCCCGCCCGGGGGGACTGAAGCTTTCTTT.

This clone was observed once. The genes are TRBV5-1 and TRBJ2-7; a possible D gene is TRBD2 (6 bases). V lost 2 bases to trimming and J lost 0 bases, with 9 bases between them. The germline V gene has CDR1 SGHRS and CDR2 YFSETQ. The CDR3 loop spans 14 amino acids. The CDR3 bases are TGCGCCAGCAGCTTAAGCGGGCTCTCCTACGAGCAGTACTTC. Its protein product is CASSLSGLSYEQYF.

The V and J genes are TRBV15 and TRBJ2-2, with 8 positions matching TRBD1. V was pared by 0 bases and J by 6 bases, with 6 bases of the junction left unmatched. Per the germline V gene, CDR1 is LNHNV and CDR2 is YYDKDF (reference sequence). The length of the CDR3 is 16 residues. The CDR3 coding sequence is TGTGCCACCAGCAGAGAAGCAGGGGGCAGTTCCGGGGAGCTGTTTTTT. This encodes CATSREAGGSSGELFF.

This sequence joins TRBV5-6 and TRBJ2-1; D uncertain. With 0 bases removed from V and 7 bases from J, the gap between germline ends came to 8 bases. Germline lookup yields CDR1 SGHDT and CDR2 YYEEEE. The CDR3 runs to 13 residues. This CDR3 is CASSLGTGNEQFF. CDR3 in DNA: TGTGCCAGCAGCTTGGGGACCGGGAATGAGCAGTTCTTC.

The chain uses TRBV6-6 and TRBJ2-7, with 11 bases identical to TRBD1. V gave up 6 bases and J gave up 5 bases; unmatched junction bases: 6. Germline assignment: CDR1 MNHNY and CDR2 SVGAGI (reference sequence). CDR3 length equals 14 residues. The CDR3 region has the DNA TGTGCCAGCAGGGGAAAGGGACAGGGGGACGAGCAGTACTTC. Protein product: CASRGKGQGDEQYF.

This rearrangement joins TRBV9 to TRBJ1-2, with D perhaps matching TRBD1 (5 bases). The CDR3 spans 14 residues. CDR1 and CDR2 from the germline V gene are SGDLS and YYNGEE. The ends were cut back, 4 bases at V and 4 bases at J, with 14 bases in the middle. CDR3 residues: CASSPRPGGYGYTF. The CDR3 DNA follows: TGTGCCAGCAGCCCCCGGCCGGGGGGCTATGGCTACACCTTC. Based on the CDR3 plus reference TRBV9 and TRBJ1-2, the full variable domain is DSGVTQTPKHLITATGQRVTLRCSPRSGDLSVYWYQQSLDQGLQFLIQYYNGEERAKGNILERFSAQQFPDLHSELNLSSLELGDSALYFCASSPRPGGYGYTFGSGTRLTVV.

This clone was seen a handful of times. The chain recombines TRBV4-2 with TRBJ2-3, with D maybe TRBD2 (5 bases). The CDR3 has 16 residues. Trimming cost V 1 base and J 0 bases, with 11 bases left between them. The germline V gene encodes CDR1 LGHNA and CDR2 YNFKEQ. For the CDR3, the DNA is TGTGCCAGCAGCCAAGGGTCTGGACTCAGCACAGATACGCAGTATTTT. This translates into CASSQGSGLSTDTQYF.

This clone was seen more than once but under ten times. Other DNA sequences from this sample encode an identical CDR3 as well. The rearrangement links TRBV29-1 to TRBJ2-7; the match to TRBD1 covers 9 bases. Germline loops: CDR1 SQVTM, CDR2 ANQGSEA. Trimming removed 1 base from V and 3 bases from J; junction bases left unmatched: 1. The CDR3 length is 13 residues. CDR3 residues: CSVEVGQGYEQYF. DNA for the CDR3: TGCAGCGTTGAAGTGGGACAGGGCTACGAGCAGTACTTC.

This clone was observed a handful of times. Other DNA sequences in this specimen translate into the identical CDR3. The chain combines TRBV30 with TRBJ1-1, with D unclear. Trimming shortened V by 3 bases and J by 0 bases, and 5 bases separated the two germline ends. Germline V gives CDR1 GTSNPN, CDR2 SVGIG (reference sequence). The CDR3 extends over 12 amino acids. This chain's CDR3 is CAWSGVNTEAFF. DNA of the CDR3: TGTGCCTGGAGCGGCGTGAACACTGAAGCTTTCTTT.

This chain connects TRBV29-1 to TRBJ1-2, with TRBD1 identical over 9 bases. The CDR3 is 16 residues long. After removal of 3 bases from V and 0 bases from J, the junction contained 8 bases not matched to a gene. The germline gives CDR1 SQVTM, CDR2 ANQGSEA. The CDR3 loop is CSVDPGQGLPNYGYTF. The CDR3 DNA reads as TGCAGCGTTGATCCGGGACAGGGACTGCCTAACTATGGCTACACCTTC.

The rearrangement uses TRBV2 and TRBJ2-7, with TRBD1 matching 8 bases. CDR1 is SNHLY and CDR2 is FYNNEI in the germline V gene. The ends lost 6 bases at V and 7 bases at J; junction bases unmatched: 8. The CDR3 is made up of 13 amino acids. The CDR3 bases are TGTGCCAGCAGCGGAGGACAGGGATGGGAGCAGTACTTC. Protein sequence: CASSGGQGWEQYF.